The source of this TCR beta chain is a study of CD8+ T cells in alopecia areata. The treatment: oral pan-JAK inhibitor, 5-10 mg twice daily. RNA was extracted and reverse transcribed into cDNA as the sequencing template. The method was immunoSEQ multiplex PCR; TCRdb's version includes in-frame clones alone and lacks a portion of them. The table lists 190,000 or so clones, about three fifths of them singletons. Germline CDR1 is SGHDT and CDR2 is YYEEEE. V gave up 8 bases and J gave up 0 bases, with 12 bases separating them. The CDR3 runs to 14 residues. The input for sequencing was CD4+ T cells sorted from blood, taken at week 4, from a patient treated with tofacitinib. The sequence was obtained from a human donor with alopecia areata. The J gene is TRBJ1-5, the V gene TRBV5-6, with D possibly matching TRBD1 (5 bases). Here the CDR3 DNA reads TGTGCCAGTCAAGTGGGGGGTAGCAATCAGCCCCAGCATTTT. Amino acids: CASQVGGSNQPQHF.